This paragraph reports one T cell receptor beta chain. The antigen remains unidentified. These data belong to a study of molecular identifiers for immune sequencing clone quantification. Regarding the study as a whole: Identical TCR molecules sharing a barcode could underestimate highly expanded clone sizes. It was shown that clones above 20 RNA copies held over 99% of effector molecules, but under 1% in naive cells.

V dropped 3 bases and J dropped 5 bases, with 13 bases sitting between them. The CDR3 has 14 amino acids. Germline V gives CDR1 LNHDA, CDR2 SQIVND (reference sequence). The bulk TCR libraries were made with methods described before and with listed TCR primers. TCRdb re-derived calls from the PCR reads in MiXCR, one entry per CDR3 protein. The sample holds around 460,000 distinct CDR3 sequences, around 21% seen once. Researchers sorted naive CD8 T cells as cells that were CD8+CD4-CCR7+CD45RA+. The sequence derives from a human donor in good health. Some libraries in this study had Jurkat cell RNA spiked in. The V gene is TRBV19, the J gene TRBJ2-5; D perhaps matches TRBD2 (6 bases). Material for sequencing was naive CD8+ T cells from blood, with Jurkat cell RNA spiked in. Sample subset: FACS-sorted CD8+CD4-CCR7+CD45RA+ naive T cells. Here the CDR3 reads CASSISQRGETQYF. In DNA, the CDR3 is TGTGCCAGTAGTATTTCCCAACGGGGGGAGACCCAGTACTTC.